A single sample is the source of the 20 T cell receptor beta chains below, sequenced in a study of early T cells in non-severe SARS-CoV-2 infection. Each CDR3 protein gets one entry after TCRdb re-called the 5' RACE reads with MiXCR. This sample has 55,000 to 75,000 distinct CDR3 sequences, with approximately 11% found just once. The sample comprised whole blood. Every receptor here comes from an adult who was a healthcare worker with PCR-confirmed SARS-CoV-2 infection or an uninfected control (not recorded which).

V gene TRBV7-9 combines with J gene TRBJ2-2; TRBD1 matches 7 bases. V shed 9 bases and J 1 base; nucleotides not matched to a gene: 5. CDR1 is SEHNR, CDR2 FQNEAQ, per germline (reference sequence). The CDR3 is made up of 14 amino acids. The CDR3 DNA follows: TGTGCCAGAACCGGGACAGAGAACACCGGGGAGCTGTTTTTT. Protein: CARTGTENTGELFF.

The chain has TRBV29-1 and TRBJ1-1; 7 bases map to TRBD1. V lost 7 bases to trimming and J lost 0 bases; unmatched junction nucleotides: 8. The CDR3 consists of 14 residues. From germline, CDR1 is SQVTM and CDR2 ANQGSEA. The CDR3 reads CSASGGVLNTEAFF. DNA of the CDR3: TGCAGCGCCTCAGGGGGGGTTCTGAACACTGAAGCTTTCTTT.

A few counts support this clonotype. The rearrangement joins TRBV5-4 to TRBJ1-1, with a tentative D call TRBD1 (5 bases). V shed 1 base and J shed 4 bases, with 14 bases lying between them. This CDR3 spans 15 amino acids. Germline CDR1 reads SGHNT; CDR2 reads YYREEE (reference sequence). CDR3 sequence (DNA): TGTGCCAGCAGCTTGTTAGGGTCGAGGGGCACTGAAGCTTTCTTT. It encodes CASSLLGSRGTEAFF.

This clonotype came up a few times. This chain links TRBV10-3 with TRBJ2-7, with a possible D match to TRBD1 (6 bases). Trimming left V 2 bases short and J 7 bases short, with 15 bases between. The CDR3 extends over 14 amino acids. Germline CDR1 ENHRY, CDR2 SYGVKD. This CDR3 is CAISETGLSREQYF. The CDR3 DNA is TGTGCCATCAGTGAGACAGGGTTGTCGAGGGAGCAGTACTTC.

The V call is TRBV6-6, the J call TRBJ2-3, with D possibly matching TRBD2 (5 bases). This CDR3 has 14 amino acids. Germline CDR1 MNHNY, CDR2 SVGAGI (reference sequence). The germline V and J ends were trimmed by 2 bases and 5 bases, with 11 bases remaining between them. DNA for the CDR3: TGTGCCAGCAGTTACGTGGCGGGTGTAGATACGCAGTATTTT. This codes for CASSYVAGVDTQYF.

This clonotype was seen many times. This chain uses TRBV9 with TRBJ1-4; 7 bases agree with TRBD1. Germline V gives CDR1 SGDLS, CDR2 YYNGEE. V shed 1 base and J 4 bases; nucleotides not matched to a gene: 19. The CDR3 spans 20 residues. Written as DNA, the CDR3 is TGTGCCAGCAGCGTACACCCCGAACCCTTAGGACAGGTAGATAATGAAAAACTGTTTTTT. This codes for CASSVHPEPLGQVDNEKLFF.

This clonotype was seen a handful of times. The chain employs TRBV5-5 and TRBJ1-5, with D unclear. Deletions cut 0 bases from V and 0 bases from J, with 4 bases between. The CDR3 runs to 14 residues. The germline V gene encodes CDR1 SGHKS and CDR2 YYEKEE (reference sequence). The CDR3 region is CASSLEHSNQPQHF. As DNA, the CDR3 is TGTGCCAGCAGCTTGGAGCATAGCAATCAGCCCCAGCATTTT.

The chain's CDR3 is CASSEDRSTDTQYF. The CDR3 nucleotides are TGTGCCAGCAGTGAAGACAGGTCCACAGATACGCAGTATTTT. The chain uses TRBV6-1 and TRBJ2-3; the D gene is possibly TRBD1 (5 bases). V was trimmed by 1 base and J by 2 bases, leaving 7 bases between them. The CDR3 runs 14 residues. Germline V gives CDR1 MNHNS, CDR2 SASEGT.

This clonotype was counted ten times or more. The CDR3 spells CASSVGGGDSYEQYF. CDR3 nucleotides: TGTGCCAGCAGCGTAGGGGGCGGAGACTCCTACGAGCAGTACTTC. The rearrangement links TRBV9 to TRBJ2-7; D is perhaps TRBD1 (5 bases). The CDR3 consists of 15 residues. Germline V CDR1 and CDR2: SGDLS, YYNGEE. The V end was cut by 0 bases, the J end by 0 bases, with 10 bases between.

In this sample, this clonotype turned up a few times. The rearrangement joins TRBV5-7 to TRBJ2-3; TRBD2 agrees at 8 bases. TRBV5-7 falls under the ORF class, with uncertain function. V gave up 1 base and J gave up 14 bases; unmatched junction bases: 6. This CDR3 spans 12 amino acids. In nucleotides, the CDR3 is TGTGCCAGCAGCTTGCCGGGACTAGGAGGGTATTTT. Its translation is CASSLPGLGGYF.

J is TRBJ2-7 and V is TRBV28; possibly TRBD2 for D (5 bases). Trimming removed 7 bases from V and 0 bases from J, with 10 bases in between. The CDR3 covers 13 residues. Germline-derived CDR1 and CDR2 are MDHEN and SYDVKM. CDR3 region: CASTRRGSYEQYF. As DNA, the CDR3 is TGTGCCAGCACGCGACGGGGCTCCTACGAGCAGTACTTC.

J is TRBJ2-3 and V is TRBV28; the D is unclear. V was trimmed by 4 bases and J by 2 bases, leaving 13 bases between them. Germline CDR1 MDHEN, CDR2 SYDVKM. This CDR3 is 15 amino acids long. The CDR3 here is CASSSTGPFTDTQYF. In DNA, the CDR3 is TGTGCCAGCAGTTCCACCGGGCCATTCACAGATACGCAGTATTTT.

This clonotype turned up a few times. The V and J genes are TRBV29-1 and TRBJ2-3; the match to TRBD2 covers 9 bases. The CDR3 runs to 13 residues. J lost 8 bases, V lost 4 bases, and 7 bases had no gene match. CDR1 and CDR2 from the germline V gene are SQVTM and ANQGSEA. The CDR3 DNA reads as TGCAGCGTTGTGCCTAGCGGGAAAGGTACGCAGTATTTT. This translates into CSVVPSGKGTQYF.

This clonotype was recorded once. This chain links TRBV11-2 with TRBJ2-1; D is perhaps TRBD2 (5 bases). The germline CDR1 and CDR2 sequences are SGHAT and FQNNGV. The CDR3 extends over 16 amino acids. V shed 0 bases and J shed 5 bases, with 14 bases lying between them. The DNA for the CDR3 is TGTGCCAGCAGCTTAGATCCAGCGGCGCACGACAATGAGCAGTTCTTC. It encodes CASSLDPAAHDNEQFF.

This clonotype was seen repeatedly, ten times or more. The chain uses TRBV6-2 or TRBV6-3 and TRBJ2-5; D possibly corresponds to TRBD2 (5 bases). Trimming removed 8 bases at V and 5 bases at J, with 15 bases between. Germline assignment: CDR1 MNHEY and CDR2 SVGEGT. The CDR3 spans 13 residues. The CDR3 bases are TGTGCCAGCGGAGGCGGCCGAGAGGAGACCCAGTACTTC. Its translation: CASGGGREETQYF.

The chain has TRBV11-2 and TRBJ2-7, with a tentative D call TRBD2 (6 bases). This CDR3 is built from 15 residues. Germline V gene lookup returns CDR1 SGHAT and CDR2 FQNNGV. The V end lost 2 bases, the J end lost 1 base, and 12 bases lay between the germline ends. CDR3 DNA: TGTGCCAGCAGCTTAAGTACTAGCAAATCCTACGAGCAGTACTTC. Its translation: CASSLSTSKSYEQYF.

This clonotype was seen ten or more times. J is TRBJ1-4 and V is TRBV7-9; possible D gene TRBD1, 6 bases. There are 13 residues in the CDR3. Looked up from germline, CDR1 is SEHNR and CDR2 is FQNEAQ (reference sequence). V shed 6 bases and J shed 8 bases, with 13 bases lying between them. CDR3 amino acids: CASRTAGGEKLFF. CDR3 DNA sequence: TGTGCCAGCAGGACGGCCGGGGGCGAAAAACTGTTTTTT.

The V and J genes are TRBV3-1 and TRBJ2-1; D uncertain. The CDR3 is made up of 14 amino acids. CDR1 and CDR2 from the germline V gene are LGHDT and YNNKEL (reference sequence). V was clipped by 1 base and J by 6 bases, with 10 bases between them. In DNA form, the CDR3 reads TGTGCCAGCAGCCAAGTGGGCATGGTCAATGAGCAGTTCTTC. It codes for CASSQVGMVNEQFF.

This clonotype was detected many times. This chain connects TRBV9 to TRBJ1-1; no reliable D call. The CDR3 sequence is 13 residues long. Germline CDR1 SGDLS, CDR2 YYNGEE. Trimming left V 2 bases short and J 3 bases short, with 8 bases between. The CDR3 DNA is TGTGCCAGCAGCGTGAGTGGGGACACTGAAGCTTTCTTT. It codes for CASSVSGDTEAFF. Drawing the rest from reference TRBV9 and TRBJ1-1, the complete variable domain is DSGVTQTPKHLITATGQRVTLRCSPRSGDLSVYWYQQSLDQGLQFLIQYYNGEERAKGNILERFSAQQFPDLHSELNLSSLELGDSALYFCASSVSGDTEAFFGQGTRLTVV.

This clonotype has only a few counts. V usage is TRBV5-6 and J usage is TRBJ2-7, with 9 bases matching TRBD1. From germline, CDR1 is SGHDT and CDR2 YYEEEE. The CDR3 is 14 residues long. V lost 0 bases and J lost 2; bases outside the gene matches: 0. This CDR3 is CASSLGDRAYEQYF. CDR3 nucleotides: TGTGCCAGCAGCTTGGGGGACAGGGCCTACGAGCAGTACTTC.